A single sample gave rise to the 11 T cell receptor beta chains below, sequenced in a study of cytomegalovirus exposure and HLA in healthy donors. Researchers ran the PCR with 60 Vbeta and 13 Jbeta primers. The method was immunoSEQ multiplex PCR; TCRdb's version includes in-frame clones alone and lacks a portion of them. This table has 90,000 to 120,000 clones, more than 75% appearing once. The sequenced material came from PBMCs. The receptors were gathered from a man between 25 and 39 years old in good health and CMV-seropositive.

This clone was counted between two and nine times. V and J are TRBV4-2 and TRBJ2-5; TRBD1 agrees at 9 bases. V dropped 1 base and J dropped 6; count of bases not matched to a gene: 6. The length of the CDR3 is 15 residues. Germline CDR1 reads LGHNA; CDR2 reads YNFKEQ. CDR3 sequence (DNA): TGTGCCAGCAGCCAAGGGGGGACAGGGATGAAGACCCAGTACTTC. It translates to CASSQGGTGMKTQYF.

The rearrangement links TRBV27 to TRBJ1-1, with no clear D. The germline V gene encodes CDR1 MNHEY and CDR2 SMNVEV (reference sequence). CDR3 length: 11 residues. The V end lost 7 bases, the J end lost 1 base, and 4 bases lay between the germline ends. As DNA, the CDR3 is TGTGCCAGCAACTCGAACACTGAAGCTTTCTTT. It encodes CASNSNTEAFF.

V is TRBV19 and J is TRBJ1-1; no clear D gene. The germline V gene encodes CDR1 LNHDA and CDR2 SQIVND (reference sequence). The CDR3 length is 12 residues. Trimming cost V 7 bases and J 5 bases, with 11 bases left between them. The CDR3 is CASMFGGTEAFF. In DNA form, the CDR3 reads TGTGCCAGTATGTTCGGAGGGACTGAAGCTTTCTTT.

V and J are TRBV19 and TRBJ2-1; TRBD2 matches 8 bases. Germline CDR1 and CDR2: LNHDA and SQIVND (reference sequence). The CDR3 totals 15 residues. Germline trimming cut 8 bases from V and 8 bases from J; bases unmatched to any gene: 14. The CDR3 nucleotides are TGTGCCAGTGTCCCAGAGCCGGGGGGGCAATATGAGCAGTTCTTC. Translated: CASVPEPGGQYEQFF.

As for this clone: One end of the junction does not line up with germline, which may come from a read error. Other DNA variants within this sample encode the same CDR3. The chain carries TRBV7-2 and TRBJ2-5; 9 bases match TRBD2. The germline CDR1 and CDR2 sequences are SGHTA and FQGNSA. The CDR3 length is 16 residues. The CDR3 nucleotides are TGTGCCAGCAGTTTTACTAGCGGGCCCGGCGGAGAGACCCAATACTTC. This sequence encodes CASSFTSGPGGETQYF. Drawing the rest from reference TRBV7-2 and TRBJ2-5, the complete variable domain is GAGVSQSPSNKVTEKGKDVELRCDPISGHTALYWYRQSLGQGLEFLIYFQGNSAPDKSGLPSDRFSAERTGGSVSTLTIQRTQQEDSAVYLCASSFTSGPGGETQYFGPGTRLLVL.

This clone turned up a few times. The rearrangement uses TRBV11-1 and TRBJ2-1, with 9 bases aligning to TRBD1. This CDR3 spans 15 amino acids. In germline, CDR1 is SGHAT, CDR2 FQDESV (reference sequence). V lost 4 bases, J lost 8 bases, and 9 bases stayed unmatched. As DNA, the CDR3 is TGTGCCAGCAGCTCTTTACAGGGGGCGACCCATGAGCAGTTCTTC. Protein product: CASSSLQGATHEQFF.

The rearrangement uses TRBV4-2 and TRBJ1-1; 8 nucleotides agree with TRBD1. J lost 6 bases, V lost 2 bases, and 5 bases had no gene match. CDR3 length: 14 amino acids. Germline V gives CDR1 LGHNA, CDR2 YNFKEQ. The CDR3 is CASSQTGRGPEAFF. The CDR3 DNA reads as TGTGCCAGCAGCCAAACCGGCAGGGGGCCTGAAGCTTTCTTT.

The chain has TRBV6-5 and TRBJ1-2; 10 nucleotides align to TRBD1. The CDR3 has 15 amino acids. The V gene's germline CDR1 is MNHEY and CDR2 SVGAGI. V lost 0 bases, J lost 4 bases, and 2 bases stayed unmatched. CDR3 sequence: CASSYSGQGGYGYTF. The DNA of the CDR3 is TGTGCCAGCAGTTACTCTGGACAGGGGGGCTATGGCTACACCTTC.

The V gene is TRBV5-1, the J gene TRBJ2-7, with TRBD2 matching over 9 bases. This CDR3 is built from 16 residues. With V trimmed by 2 bases and J by 6 bases, 12 bases remained unmatched. The germline CDR1 and CDR2 sequences are SGHRS and YFSETQ. The CDR3 nucleotides are TGCGCCAGCAGCTTTTTAGTAGCGGGGGATCGAGGCGAGCAGTACTTC. It is translated as CASSFLVAGDRGEQYF.

The CDR3, as DNA: TGTGCCAGCAGAGCGGTCACAGGGCCTTGGGATGAGCAGTTCTTC. Translated, it gives CASRAVTGPWDEQFF. V usage is TRBV2 and J usage is TRBJ2-1; tentatively, D is TRBD1 (6 bases). Trimming shortened V by 6 bases and J by 8 bases, and 20 bases separated the two germline ends. Germline lookup yields CDR1 SNHLY and CDR2 FYNNEI. The CDR3 runs to 15 residues.

The rearrangement uses TRBV6-5 and TRBJ1-5; D is perhaps TRBD1 (5 bases). The V end was cut by 4 bases, the J end by 7 bases, with 11 bases between. CDR1 MNHEY and CDR2 SVGAGI come from the germline V gene. The CDR3 runs 13 residues. This CDR3 is CASSLQVRQPQHF. In DNA, the CDR3 is TGTGCCAGCAGTTTACAGGTCAGACAGCCCCAGCATTTT.